The T cell receptor beta chain described here comes from a study of post-analysis software for immune sequencing data. Overall study findings and caveats: Relative to controls, patients with multiple sclerosis showed significantly lower normalized Chao1 diversity. When patients were compared with controls, roughly five TRBV segments were more frequent, TRBV5-6, TRBV5-1 and TRBV20-1 among them.

This clonotype appeared once. Its antigen remains unknown. V was clipped by 5 bases and J by 0 bases, with 20 bases between them. The CDR3 length is 17 residues. CDR1 and CDR2 (germline): DFQATT, SNEGSKA (reference sequence). Unique molecular identifiers featured in each of the TCR beta cDNA libraries. TCRdb ran MiXCR on the PCR reads and lists one entry per CDR3 protein. The sample contains hundreds of thousands of distinct CDR3 sequences, around 44% of which appear only once. The genes are TRBV20-1 and TRBJ2-1; D is perhaps TRBD2 (5 bases). Sequenced sample: blood. The receptor comes from a girl aged 10 to 17 with multiple sclerosis. CDR3 DNA: TGCAGTGCTCCCATGGACCCGTCTGGAGGCTCCTACAATGAGCAGTTCTTC. Translation gives CSAPMDPSGGSYNEQFF.